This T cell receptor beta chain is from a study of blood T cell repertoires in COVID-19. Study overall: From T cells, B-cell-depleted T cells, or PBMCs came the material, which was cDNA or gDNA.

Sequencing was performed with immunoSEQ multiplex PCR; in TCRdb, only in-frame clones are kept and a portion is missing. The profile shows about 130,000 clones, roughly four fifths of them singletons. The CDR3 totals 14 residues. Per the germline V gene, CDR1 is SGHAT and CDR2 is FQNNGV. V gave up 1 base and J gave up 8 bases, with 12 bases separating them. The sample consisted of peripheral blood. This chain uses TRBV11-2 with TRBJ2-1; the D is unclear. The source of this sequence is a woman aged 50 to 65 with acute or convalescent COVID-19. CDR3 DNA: TGTGCCAGCAGCTTAGTCGGGTCCGGCGATGAGCAGTTCTTC. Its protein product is CASSLVGSGDEQFF. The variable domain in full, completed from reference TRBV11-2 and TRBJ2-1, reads EAGVAQSPRYKIIEKRQSVAFWCNPISGHATLYWYQQILGQGPKLLIQFQNNGVVDDSQLPKDRFSAERLKGVDSTLKIQPAKLEDSAVYLCASSLVGSGDEQFFGPGTRLTVL.